This passage covers 10 T cell receptor beta chains from one sample sequenced in a study of identifying expanded T cells in peripheral blood. Here immunoSEQ multiplex PCR was the method, and the copy in TCRdb shows in-frame clones only, minus some. The sample lists about 76,000 clones; 84% were seen once. The sequenced sample was blood. Receptors were obtained from a person aged 18 to 70 in good health.

The DNA of the CDR3 is TGTGCCAGCAGCTTAGGCCGATTCCGGGGAGGCGAGCAGTACTTC. Encoded protein: CASSLGRFRGGEQYF. The rearrangement uses TRBV7-2 and TRBJ2-7; possibly TRBD2 for D (6 bases). The CDR3 has 15 residues. Trimming pared 1 base from V and 6 bases from J, leaving 16 bases between. Germline assignment: CDR1 SGHTA and CDR2 FQGNSA.

The chain combines TRBV9 with TRBJ2-7; TRBD2 is a possible D gene (5 bases). This CDR3 is built from 15 residues. CDR1 and CDR2 (germline): SGDLS, YYNGEE. V dropped 3 bases and J dropped 6 bases, with 19 bases sitting between them. The CDR3 nucleotides are TGTGCCAGCAGCGCCGTCGCTAGTGTTGGAGGCGAGCAGTACTTC. Translating it yields CASSAVASVGGEQYF.

The J gene is TRBJ1-4, the V gene TRBV9; 8 nucleotides line up with TRBD1. The V gene end was trimmed by 4 bases and the J gene end by 7 bases; junction bases not matched to a gene: 6. The CDR3 is made up of 14 amino acids. Per germline, CDR1 SGDLS and CDR2 YYNGEE. The CDR3 bases are TGTGCCAGCAGCAGAACAGGGGGGAGTGAAAAACTGTTTTTT. Amino acid sequence: CASSRTGGSEKLFF.

The rearrangement uses TRBV29-1 and TRBJ2-7; 7 bases agree with TRBD2. V dropped 3 bases and J dropped 7; count of bases not matched to a gene: 15. Germline V gene lookup returns CDR1 SQVTM and CDR2 ANQGSEA. The CDR3 contains 15 residues. In DNA, the CDR3 is TGCAGCGTTGATCGAGGCGGGAGCGGGGTGCGGGAGCAGTACTTC. It translates to CSVDRGGSGVREQYF.

The chain links TRBV10-1 to TRBJ1-1, with D perhaps TRBD1 (6 bases). Germline CDR1 and CDR2: WNHNN and SYGVQD (reference sequence). Trimming took 3 bases from V and 10 from J, leaving 18 bases between them. The CDR3 length is 14 residues. The CDR3 nucleotides are TGCGCCAGCAGTGAACCCATCACAGGGTCTGGAGCTTTCTTT. Encoded protein: CASSEPITGSGAFF.

The chain employs TRBV20-1 and TRBJ2-1; 7 bases agree with TRBD2. The length of the CDR3 is 10 residues. Trimming removed 5 bases from V and 10 bases from J; junction bases left unmatched: 2. Germline CDR1 DFQATT, CDR2 SNEGSKA (reference sequence). The CDR3, as DNA: TGCAGTGCTGGGGGGGGAGAGCAGTTCTTC. This encodes CSAGGGEQFF.

This clone was counted once. The chain recombines TRBV30 with TRBJ1-2, with D unclear. In germline, CDR1 is GTSNPN, CDR2 SVGIG (reference sequence). This CDR3 spans 15 amino acids. Trimming pared 0 bases from V and 0 bases from J, leaving 11 bases between. The CDR3 DNA reads as TGTGCCTGGAGTGTCTACGGACCGACTAACTATGGCTACACCTTC. This translates into CAWSVYGPTNYGYTF.

The chain joins TRBV28 to TRBJ1-4; TRBD1 agrees at 7 bases. Germline V gene lookup returns CDR1 MDHEN and CDR2 SYDVKM. This CDR3 contains 14 residues. Trimming took 6 bases from V and 7 from J; bases not matched to a gene: 8. CDR3 in DNA: TGTGCCAGCAGCTTAACAGGGGTGGGTGAAAAACTGTTTTTT. Protein product: CASSLTGVGEKLFF. The whole variable domain, remainder taken from reference TRBV28 and TRBJ1-4, is DVKVTQSSRYLVKRTGEKVFLECVQDMDHENMFWYRQDPGLGLRLIYFSYDVKMKEKGDIPEGYSVSREKKERFSLILESASTNQTSMYLCASSLTGVGEKLFFGSGTQLSVL.

The chain is built from TRBV5-6 and TRBJ1-1, with TRBD1 as a possible D gene (5 bases). Germline V gene data show CDR1 as SGHDT and CDR2 as YYEEEE. The V end was cut by 2 bases, the J end by 2 bases, with 10 bases between. The CDR3 has 14 amino acids. The chain's CDR3 is CASSFLTDNTEAFF. CDR3 DNA: TGTGCCAGCAGCTTCCTGACAGACAACACTGAAGCTTTCTTT. Full variable domain (outside the CDR3, taken from reference TRBV5-6 and TRBJ1-1): DAGVTQSPTHLIKTRGQQVTLRCSPKSGHDTVSWYQQALGQGPQFIFQYYEEEERQRGNFPDRFSGHQFPNYSSELNVNALLLGDSALYLCASSFLTDNTEAFFGQGTRLTVV.

J is TRBJ2-4 and V is TRBV29-1; TRBD1 agrees at 9 bases. Trimming cost V 5 bases and J 6 bases; bases outside gene matches: 2. CDR3 length: 12 amino acids. The germline V gene has CDR1 SQVTM and CDR2 ANQGSEA. Written as DNA, the CDR3 is TGCAGCGTTCGGACAGGGGTAAACATTCAGTACTTC. Translated, it gives CSVRTGVNIQYF. The whole variable domain, remainder taken from reference TRBV29-1 and TRBJ2-4, is SAVISQKPSRDICQRGTSLTIQCQVDSQVTMMFWYRQQPGQSLTLIATANQGSEATYESGFVIDKFPISRPNLTFSTLTVSNMSPEDSSIYLCSVRTGVNIQYFGAGTRLSVL.